This passage covers 15 T cell receptor beta chains from one sample sequenced in a study of neurological immune-mediated disorders. TCRdb reprocessed the 5' RACE reads with MiXCR, giving one entry per CDR3 protein. The sample has 55,000 to 65,000 distinct CDR3 sequences, around 3.8% seen once; the top ten hold 2.2%. Input material: PBMCs. The origin of the receptors is a woman in her 50s with multiple sclerosis.

The chain links TRBV11-2 to TRBJ2-3, with D perhaps matching TRBD2 (6 bases). V lost 2 bases and J 1 base, leaving 10 bases between the germline ends. The CDR3 is made up of 15 amino acids. Per germline, CDR1 SGHAT and CDR2 FQNNGV. CDR3 region: CASSLWRGGTDTQYF. CDR3 nucleotide sequence: TGTGCCAGCAGCTTATGGCGGGGCGGCACAGATACGCAGTATTTT. The full variable domain, in which reference TRBV11-2 and TRBJ2-3 provide the parts outside the CDR3, is EAGVAQSPRYKIIEKRQSVAFWCNPISGHATLYWYQQILGQGPKLLIQFQNNGVVDDSQLPKDRFSAERLKGVDSTLKIQPAKLEDSAVYLCASSLWRGGTDTQYFGPGTRLTVL.

The table lists this clonotype with many counts. The V and J genes are TRBV5-1 and TRBJ2-1; D not certain. This CDR3 region has 15 residues. The V gene's germline CDR1 is SGHRS and CDR2 YFSETQ. The V end lost 0 bases, the J end lost 0 bases, and 7 bases lay between the germline ends. In nucleotides, the CDR3 is TGCGCCAGCAGCTTGGGCGCCAGCTCCTACAATGAGCAGTTCTTC. Protein sequence: CASSLGASSYNEQFF.

For this clonotype: An end of the junction does not agree with germline; a read error may underlie this. This chain uses TRBV5-1 with TRBJ1-6; maybe TRBD1 (5 bases). Germline CDR1 reads SGHRS; CDR2 reads YFSETQ. The CDR3 loop spans 14 amino acids. The CDR3 DNA reads TGCGCCAGCAGCCTCAAAGACAGTAATTCACCCCTCAACTTT. This codes for CASSLKDSNSPLNF.

This clonotype was picked up many times. V usage is TRBV12-3 or TRBV12-4 and J usage is TRBJ2-5; the D gene is possibly TRBD1 (5 bases). Trimming took off 5 bases at V and 5 bases at J, with 15 bases between the two ends. The CDR3 is 14 residues long. The CDR3 coding sequence is TGTGCCAGCAGTGTTTCCCCATCAGGGGAGACCCAGTACTTC. It translates to CASSVSPSGETQYF.

Many counts were recorded for this clonotype. V gene TRBV4-1 combines with J gene TRBJ2-6, with no clear D. The V and J ends lost 0 bases and 0 bases respectively, with 12 bases between them. This CDR3 is 18 amino acids long. Germline assignment: CDR1 MGHRA and CDR2 YSYEKL. CDR3 DNA sequence: TGCGCCAGCAGCCAAGATTGGGGATCGTACTCTGGGGCCAACGTCCTGACTTTC. It is translated as CASSQDWGSYSGANVLTF.

This clonotype has ten or more counts. The genes are TRBV6-1 and TRBJ1-5, with D possibly being TRBD1 (5 bases). Trimming took off 3 bases at V and 6 bases at J, with 18 bases between the two ends. Germline CDR1 and CDR2: MNHNS and SASEGT. The CDR3 sequence is 16 residues long. The CDR3 coding sequence is TGTGCCAGCAGTGACAGGGTCCTTAGCGGGGTTCAGCCCCAGCATTTT. The encoded protein is CASSDRVLSGVQPQHF.

The table lists this clonotype with many counts. The genes are TRBV6-2 or TRBV6-3 and TRBJ1-5; D unclear. Trimming cost V 5 bases and J 1 base, with 6 bases left between them. Germline lookup yields CDR1 MNHEY and CDR2 SVGEGT. The CDR3 consists of 13 residues. CDR3 DNA: TGTGCCAGCAGTAAGCAAAGCAATCAGCCCCAGCATTTT. Its translation is CASSKQSNQPQHF.

This clonotype was counted ten times or more. The V gene is TRBV9, the J gene TRBJ2-5, with 7 bases identical to TRBD1. The CDR3 consists of 17 residues. J was trimmed by 5 bases and V by 4 bases; bases with no gene match: 17. In germline, CDR1 is SGDLS, CDR2 YYNGEE. In DNA form, the CDR3 reads TGTGCCAGCAGCACCCGACAGGGTGTCTCGGGTGATGAGACCCAGTACTTC. Translated, it gives CASSTRQGVSGDETQYF.

This clonotype was observed at least ten times. This sequence joins TRBV7-6 and TRBJ1-3; D is undetermined. This CDR3 comprises 16 residues. Per the germline V gene, CDR1 is SGHVS and CDR2 is FNYEAQ. V lost 1 base and J 1 base, leaving 11 bases between the germline ends. The CDR3 DNA reads as TGTGCCAGCAGCTTAGTCTCGGGCACTTCTGGAAACACCATATATTTT. This translates into CASSLVSGTSGNTIYF.

This clonotype was detected ten times or more. This chain links TRBV20-1 with TRBJ1-4, with D hard to call. Trimming cost V 5 bases and J 8 bases, with 15 bases left between them. CDR1 and CDR2 from the germline V gene are DFQATT and SNEGSKA (reference sequence). The CDR3 consists of 13 residues. CDR3 loop: CSAVGKGGEKLFF. The CDR3 nucleotides read TGCAGTGCTGTCGGGAAGGGCGGGGAAAAACTGTTTTTT.

On this clonotype: A clone one base away is much larger, so this may be a read error. The chain joins TRBV7-2 to TRBJ2-1; D may be TRBD2 (5 bases). CDR3 size: 14 residues. V gave up 5 bases and J gave up 9 bases, with 17 bases separating them. Germline-derived CDR1 and CDR2 are SGHTA and FQGNSA. CDR3 protein: CASSRLDRGCEQFF. The DNA of the CDR3 is TGTGCCAGCAGCCGGCTTGATCGGGGATGTGAGCAGTTCTTC.

The table lists this clonotype with many counts. This chain's CDR3 is CAISEWDRYSNQPQHF. The CDR3 DNA reads TGTGCCATCAGTGAATGGGACCGCTATAGCAATCAGCCCCAGCATTTT. The rearrangement joins TRBV10-3 to TRBJ1-5; tentatively, D is TRBD1 (5 bases). The CDR3 extends over 16 amino acids. Looked up from germline, CDR1 is ENHRY and CDR2 is SYGVKD. Trimming pared 3 bases from V and 0 bases from J, leaving 12 bases between.

This clonotype occurred many times. The chain is built from TRBV20-1 and TRBJ2-5; no clear D gene. The length of the CDR3 is 13 residues. Trimming removed 5 bases from V and 1 base from J, with 11 bases in between. The germline V gene encodes CDR1 DFQATT and CDR2 SNEGSKA (reference sequence). The CDR3 reads CSALPPGQETQYF. The DNA for the CDR3 is TGCAGTGCTCTACCCCCCGGCCAAGAGACCCAGTACTTC.

This clonotype was recorded many times. This sequence joins TRBV24-1 and TRBJ2-7; maybe TRBD1 (6 bases). CDR1 is KGHDR and CDR2 is SFDVKD in the germline V gene. Trimming stripped 4 bases from V and 7 bases from J, with 19 bases between. This CDR3 contains 15 residues. In DNA, the CDR3 is TGTGCCACCAGTGAATCGGACAGCTTAAGGGGGGAGCAGTACTTC. Encoded protein: CATSESDSLRGEQYF.

Only a few counts were recorded for this clonotype. Germline and junction disagree at one end, which may indicate a read error. This chain links TRBV27 with TRBJ1-5; D is possibly TRBD1 (6 bases). The CDR3 is made up of 13 amino acids. The germline V gene encodes CDR1 MNHEY and CDR2 SMNVEV (reference sequence). The DNA for the CDR3 is TGTGCCAGCAGTTTACTGTGGGGGCAGCCCCAGAATTTT. As protein: CASSLLWGQPQNF.